This T cell receptor beta chain comes out of a study of monozygotic twins with inflammatory bowel disease. From its re-call of the 5' RACE reads, TCRdb lists each CDR3 protein once, without DNA. Here the sample table reports about 43,000 distinct CDR3 sequences. Germline CDR1 and CDR2: DFQATT and SNEGSKA (reference sequence). The CDR3 is 15 residues long. This receptor was identified in a human donor with ulcerative colitis or Crohn's disease, or a healthy co-twin of an affected twin (not recorded which). This chain joins TRBV20-1 and TRBJ2-1; the TRBD1 assignment by TCRdb is unverifiable without DNA. Sequenced: blood. The chain's CDR3 is CSARDAQGNYNEQFF.